This T cell receptor beta chain was documented in a study of cytomegalovirus exposure and HLA in healthy donors. Study outcomes and limitations: Because they were indistinguishable, some V segments, including TRBV6-2 and TRBV6-3, were excluded.

V was trimmed by 3 bases and J by 7 bases, leaving 14 bases between them. Germline CDR1 and CDR2: SQVTM and ANQGSEA. The CDR3 runs 13 residues. Amplification used 60 Vbeta primers and 13 Jbeta primers. Methods used by the authors: Among the unique TCR beta chains that a later analysis counted, some 73 million in all, 10 million to 13 million were shared. TCRdb's copy holds only in-frame clones and misses some; the assay was immunoSEQ multiplex PCR. That table gives V, J and clone size, and the DNA gave D and trimming. The table lists some 77,000 clones, about 80% of them singletons. Turning to this clone: What it binds is not known.

The sequenced sample was PBMCs. This TCR derives from a woman aged 35 to 49 in good health and CMV-seronegative. The chain carries TRBV29-1 and TRBJ2-3, with D possibly TRBD2 on 5 matching bases. This CDR3 is CSVDHGSPNTQYF. CDR3 bases: TGCAGCGTTGATCATGGGAGCCCCAATACGCAGTATTTT.